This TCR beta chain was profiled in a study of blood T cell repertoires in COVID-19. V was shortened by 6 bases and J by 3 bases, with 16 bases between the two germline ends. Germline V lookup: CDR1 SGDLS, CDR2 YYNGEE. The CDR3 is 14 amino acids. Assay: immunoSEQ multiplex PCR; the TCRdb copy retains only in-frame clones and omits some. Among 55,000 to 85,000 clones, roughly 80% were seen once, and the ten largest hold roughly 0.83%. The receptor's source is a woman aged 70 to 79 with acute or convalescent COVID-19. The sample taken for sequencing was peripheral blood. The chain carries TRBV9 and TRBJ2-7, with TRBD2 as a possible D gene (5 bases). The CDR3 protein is CASTPLDGDYEQYF. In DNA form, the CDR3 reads TGTGCCAGCACCCCCCTGGACGGGGACTACGAGCAGTACTTC. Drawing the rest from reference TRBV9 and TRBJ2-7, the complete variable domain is DSGVTQTPKHLITATGQRVTLRCSPRSGDLSVYWYQQSLDQGLQFLIQYYNGEERAKGNILERFSAQQFPDLHSELNLSSLELGDSALYFCASTPLDGDYEQYFGPGTRLTVT.